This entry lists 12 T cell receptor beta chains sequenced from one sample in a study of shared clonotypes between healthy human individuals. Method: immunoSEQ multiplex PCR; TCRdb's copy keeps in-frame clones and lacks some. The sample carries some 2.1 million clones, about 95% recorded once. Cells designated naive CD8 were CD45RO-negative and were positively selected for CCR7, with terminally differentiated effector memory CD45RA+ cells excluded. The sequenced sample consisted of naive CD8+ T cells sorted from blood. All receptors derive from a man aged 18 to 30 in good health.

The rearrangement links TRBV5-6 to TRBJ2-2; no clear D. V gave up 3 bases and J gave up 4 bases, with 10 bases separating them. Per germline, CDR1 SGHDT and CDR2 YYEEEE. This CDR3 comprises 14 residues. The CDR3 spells CASSWGPATGELFF. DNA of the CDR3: TGTGCCAGCAGCTGGGGTCCCGCCACCGGGGAGCTGTTTTTT.

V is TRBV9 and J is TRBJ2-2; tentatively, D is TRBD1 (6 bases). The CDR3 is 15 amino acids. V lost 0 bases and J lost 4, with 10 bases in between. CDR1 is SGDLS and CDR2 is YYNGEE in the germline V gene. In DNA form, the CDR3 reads TGTGCCAGCAGCGTAGTAGGACAGCTCACCGGGGAGCTGTTTTTT. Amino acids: CASSVVGQLTGELFF.

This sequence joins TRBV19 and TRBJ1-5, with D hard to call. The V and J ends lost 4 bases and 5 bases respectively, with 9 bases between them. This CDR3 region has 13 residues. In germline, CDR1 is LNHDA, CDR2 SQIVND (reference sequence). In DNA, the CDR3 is TGTGCCAGTAGTAAGTGGGCCGATCAGCCCCAGCATTTT. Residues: CASSKWADQPQHF.

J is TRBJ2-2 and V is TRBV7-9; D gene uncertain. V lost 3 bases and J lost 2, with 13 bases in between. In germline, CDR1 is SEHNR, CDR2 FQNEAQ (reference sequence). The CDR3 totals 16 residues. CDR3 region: CASSFRLTLNTGELFF. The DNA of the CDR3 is TGTGCCAGCAGCTTTCGGTTAACCTTAAACACCGGGGAGCTGTTTTTT. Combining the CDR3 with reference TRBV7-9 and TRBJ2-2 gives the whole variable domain DTGVSQNPRHKITKRGQNVTFRCDPISEHNRLYWYRQTLGQGPEFLTYFQNEAQLEKSRLLSDRFSAERPKGSFSTLEIQRTEQGDSAMYLCASSFRLTLNTGELFFGEGSRLTVL.

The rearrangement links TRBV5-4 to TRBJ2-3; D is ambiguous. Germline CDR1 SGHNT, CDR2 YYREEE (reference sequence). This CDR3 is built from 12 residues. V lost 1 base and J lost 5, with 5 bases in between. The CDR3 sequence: CASSLSRDTQYF. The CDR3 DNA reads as TGTGCCAGCAGCTTGTCACGAGATACGCAGTATTTT.

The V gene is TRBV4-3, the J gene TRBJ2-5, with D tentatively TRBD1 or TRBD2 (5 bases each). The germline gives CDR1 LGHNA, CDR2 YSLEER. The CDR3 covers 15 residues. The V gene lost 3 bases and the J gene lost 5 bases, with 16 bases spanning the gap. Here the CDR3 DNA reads TGCGCCAGCAGCCACTGGGACGGCGTAGTCGAGACCCAGTACTTC. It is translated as CASSHWDGVVETQYF.

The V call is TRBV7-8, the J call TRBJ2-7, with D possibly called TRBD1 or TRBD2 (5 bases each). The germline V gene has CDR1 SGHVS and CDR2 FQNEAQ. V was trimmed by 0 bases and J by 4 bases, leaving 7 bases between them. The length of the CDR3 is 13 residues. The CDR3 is CASSLAGRYEQYF. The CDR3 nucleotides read TGTGCCAGCAGCTTAGCGGGACGGTACGAGCAGTACTTC.

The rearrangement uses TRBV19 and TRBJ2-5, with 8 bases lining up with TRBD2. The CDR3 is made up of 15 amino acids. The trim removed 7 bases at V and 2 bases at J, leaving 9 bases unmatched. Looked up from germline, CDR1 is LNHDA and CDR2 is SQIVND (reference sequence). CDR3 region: CASTISGANQETQYF. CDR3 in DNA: TGTGCCAGTACCATTAGCGGGGCGAATCAAGAGACCCAGTACTTC. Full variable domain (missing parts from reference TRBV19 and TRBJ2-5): DGGITQSPKYLFRKEGQNVTLSCEQNLNHDAMYWYRQDPGQGLRLIYYSQIVNDFQKGDIAEGYSVSREKKESFPLTVTSAQKNPTAFYLCASTISGANQETQYFGPGTRLLVL.

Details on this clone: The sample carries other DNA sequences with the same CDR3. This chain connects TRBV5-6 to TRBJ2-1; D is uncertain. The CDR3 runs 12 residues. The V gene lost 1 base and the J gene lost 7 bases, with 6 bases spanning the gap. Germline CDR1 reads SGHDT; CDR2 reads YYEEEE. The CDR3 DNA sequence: TGTGCCAGCAGCTTGTTAGTGAATGAGCAGTTCTTC. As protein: CASSLLVNEQFF.

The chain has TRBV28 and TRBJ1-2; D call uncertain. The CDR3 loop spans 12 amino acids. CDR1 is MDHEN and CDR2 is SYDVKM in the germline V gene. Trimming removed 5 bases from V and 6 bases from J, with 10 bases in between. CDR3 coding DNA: TGTGCCAGCAGTCCTAGAGACGATGGCTACACCTTC. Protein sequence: CASSPRDDGYTF.

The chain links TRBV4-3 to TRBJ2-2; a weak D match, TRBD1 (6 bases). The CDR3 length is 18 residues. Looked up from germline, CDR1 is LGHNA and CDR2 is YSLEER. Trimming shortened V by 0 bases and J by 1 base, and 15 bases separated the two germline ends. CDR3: CASSQDPETGLNTGELFF. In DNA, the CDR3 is TGCGCCAGCAGCCAAGATCCTGAGACAGGTTTGAACACCGGGGAGCTGTTTTTT.

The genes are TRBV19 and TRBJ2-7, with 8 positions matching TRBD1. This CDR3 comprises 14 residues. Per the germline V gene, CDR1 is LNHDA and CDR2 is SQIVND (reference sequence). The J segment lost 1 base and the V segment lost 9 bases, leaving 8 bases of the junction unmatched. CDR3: CASQDRETSYEQYF. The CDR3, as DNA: TGTGCCAGCCAGGACAGGGAGACTTCCTACGAGCAGTACTTC.